One sample yielded the 23 T cell receptor beta chains listed below, sequenced in a study of PD-L1 blockade in urothelial cancer (dated by TCRdb to about 2017). Library preparation employed the immunoSEQ multiplex PCR assay. TCRdb provides this immuneACCESS table in a form limited to in-frame rearrangements. Some clones are lacking; in checked studies, under half of them reflect an unresolved V gene, and why the rest are absent is not known. The table for this sample lists 50,000 to 70,000 clones; approximately 80% of them were counted only once. Around 1.5% of the sample goes to the ten largest clones. Read against the paper, the sample's time point label means: pretreatment peripheral blood. The sample here was PBMCs, taken around atezolizumab (anti-PD-L1) treatment. The receptors come from a man aged 70-80 years with urothelial cancer.

This clone was seen only a few times. The chain carries TRBV9 and TRBJ1-1; D is possibly TRBD1 (5 bases). This CDR3 has 13 residues. Germline assignment: CDR1 SGDLS and CDR2 YYNGEE. The V end lost 4 bases, the J end lost 0 bases, and 7 bases lay between the germline ends. CDR3 sequence reads: CASSQGMNTEAFF. The CDR3 bases are TGTGCCAGCAGCCAGGGTATGAACACTGAAGCTTTCTTT.

This clone was picked up one time. The chain couples TRBV27 to TRBJ2-7; 11 bases align to TRBD2. Germline CDR1 MNHEY, CDR2 SMNVEV (reference sequence). V shed 6 bases, J shed 6 bases, and the junction held 10 bases outside the gene matches. This CDR3 region has 15 residues. The CDR3: CASSPTMGLAAEQYF. The CDR3 nucleotides read TGTGCCAGCAGCCCCACGATGGGACTAGCGGCCGAGCAGTACTTC.

This rearrangement joins TRBV6-1 to TRBJ1-1; D remains unclear. The V end was cut by 1 base, the J end by 6 bases, with 12 bases between. This CDR3 is 14 amino acids long. Germline values: CDR1 MNHNS, CDR2 SASEGT. The CDR3: CASSEGTAGPEAFF. As DNA, the CDR3 is TGTGCCAGCAGTGAAGGAACAGCAGGCCCTGAAGCTTTCTTT.

This clone was counted only a few times. The chain carries TRBV9 and TRBJ1-2; D perhaps matches TRBD1 (5 bases). Germline lookup yields CDR1 SGDLS and CDR2 YYNGEE. The CDR3 totals 14 residues. Trimming took off 2 bases at V and 2 bases at J, with 10 bases between the two ends. CDR3 bases: TGTGCCAGCAGCGTCGGGGGGGACAACTATGGCTACACCTTC. It codes for CASSVGGDNYGYTF. The whole variable domain, filled in from reference TRBV9 and TRBJ1-2, reads DSGVTQTPKHLITATGQRVTLRCSPRSGDLSVYWYQQSLDQGLQFLIQYYNGEERAKGNILERFSAQQFPDLHSELNLSSLELGDSALYFCASSVGGDNYGYTFGSGTRLTVV.

The rearrangement joins TRBV21-1 to TRBJ2-3; the table's D call, TRBD1, was not checked against the DNA. TRBV21-1 is annotated as a pseudogene. The CDR3 totals 13 residues. The CDR3 reads CAIRTGSPDTQYF. The CDR3 DNA sequence: TGTGCCATCCGGACAGGGTCCCCAGATACGCAGTATTTT.

The CDR3: CASSSRGNTIYF. The CDR3 coding sequence is TGTGCCAGCAGTTCCAGGGGAAACACCATATATTTT. This chain uses TRBV6-5 with TRBJ1-3; D is unclear. V lost 4 bases to trimming and J lost 4 bases, with 5 bases between them. CDR1 is MNHEY and CDR2 is SVGAGI in the germline V gene. The CDR3 runs to 12 residues.

This clone has more than one count but fewer than ten. V is TRBV9 and J is TRBJ2-2; D is unclear. The V end was cut by 1 base, the J end by 2 bases, with 6 bases between. This CDR3 contains 14 residues. Germline loops: CDR1 SGDLS, CDR2 YYNGEE. The CDR3 sequence is CASSVPSNTGELFF. As DNA, the CDR3 is TGTGCCAGCAGCGTACCTAGTAACACCGGGGAGCTGTTTTTT. The complete variable domain, with remaining parts taken from reference TRBV9 and TRBJ2-2, reads DSGVTQTPKHLITATGQRVTLRCSPRSGDLSVYWYQQSLDQGLQFLIQYYNGEERAKGNILERFSAQQFPDLHSELNLSSLELGDSALYFCASSVPSNTGELFFGEGSRLTVL.

J is TRBJ1-5 and V is TRBV5-5; the D gene is possibly TRBD1 (5 bases). Germline values: CDR1 SGHKS, CDR2 YYEKEE (reference sequence). Trimming cost V 0 bases and J 0 bases, with 7 bases left between them. This CDR3 region has 15 residues. DNA of the CDR3: TGTGCCAGCAGCTTGGCGACAGATAGCAATCAGCCCCAGCATTTT. Encoded protein: CASSLATDSNQPQHF.

The CDR3 nucleotides read TGTGCCAGCAGCCAAGGGGACAGGGACAATGAGCAGTTCTTC. Translating gives CASSQGDRDNEQFF. This chain joins TRBV14 and TRBJ2-1; the match to TRBD1 covers 9 bases. The CDR3 has 14 residues. CDR1 is SGHDN and CDR2 is FVKESK in the germline V gene. After removal of 1 base from V and 5 bases from J, the junction contained 0 bases not matched to a gene.

The rearrangement links TRBV19 to TRBJ2-1; 9 nucleotides line up with TRBD2. Germline lookup yields CDR1 LNHDA and CDR2 SQIVND (reference sequence). J was trimmed by 10 bases and V by 5 bases; bases with no gene match: 9. The CDR3 consists of 14 residues. CDR3 DNA sequence: TGTGCCAGTAGTGATGTAGCGGGAGAACGGGAGCAGTTCTTC. This translates into CASSDVAGEREQFF.

Only a few counts were recorded for this clone. The genes are TRBV9 and TRBJ1-2, with D tentatively TRBD1 (6 bases). From germline, CDR1 is SGDLS and CDR2 YYNGEE. The CDR3 is 16 residues long. V was cut by 2 bases and J by 5 bases, with 19 bases left in between. For the CDR3, the DNA is TGTGCCAGCAGCGTCCCCCCCAGGGGTCCGATTTATGGCTACACCTTC. Translated: CASSVPPRGPIYGYTF. Full variable domain (remainder filled in from reference TRBV9 and TRBJ1-2): DSGVTQTPKHLITATGQRVTLRCSPRSGDLSVYWYQQSLDQGLQFLIQYYNGEERAKGNILERFSAQQFPDLHSELNLSSLELGDSALYFCASSVPPRGPIYGYTFGSGTRLTVV.

The chain links TRBV4-2 to TRBJ2-1; tentatively, D is TRBD2 (6 bases). The CDR3 has 17 amino acids. Germline CDR1 is LGHNA and CDR2 is YNFKEQ. V dropped 1 base and J dropped 1 base, with 14 bases sitting between them. CDR3 DNA sequence: TGTGCCAGCAGCCAAGGGGGACTGGAAGGTTCCTACAATGAGCAGTTCTTC. Protein: CASSQGGLEGSYNEQFF.

The CDR3 region has the DNA TGTGCCAGCAGCGGGCCGCAGGAGGAGGCTTTCTTT. Amino acid sequence: CASSGPQEEAFF. The gene calls are TRBV5-6 and TRBJ1-1, with no clear D. The V gene's germline CDR1 is SGHDT and CDR2 YYEEEE. There are 12 residues in the CDR3. V was clipped by 4 bases and J by 11 bases, with 15 bases between them. Filled out from reference TRBV5-6 and TRBJ1-1, the complete variable domain reads DAGVTQSPTHLIKTRGQQVTLRCSPKSGHDTVSWYQQALGQGPQFIFQYYEEEERQRGNFPDRFSGHQFPNYSSELNVNALLLGDSALYLCASSGPQEEAFFGQGTRLTVV.

V gene TRBV5-1 combines with J gene TRBJ2-7; weak D call: TRBD1 (5 bases). The CDR3 is made up of 13 amino acids. Germline V gene lookup returns CDR1 SGHRS and CDR2 YFSETQ. Trimming left V 2 bases short and J 4 bases short, with 10 bases between. Here the CDR3 reads CASSFGQDYEQYF. Here the CDR3 DNA reads TGCGCCAGCAGCTTTGGACAAGATTACGAGCAGTACTTC.

The chain carries TRBV19 and TRBJ2-1, with D perhaps TRBD2 (6 bases). The CDR3 has 15 amino acids. Between the trimmed V and J ends, which lost 6 bases and 0 bases, there was a span of 12 bases. CDR1 is LNHDA, CDR2 SQIVND, per germline (reference sequence). The CDR3 is CASSLGGRSYNEQFF. CDR3 in DNA: TGTGCCAGTAGCTTGGGGGGTCGCTCCTACAATGAGCAGTTCTTC. Based on the CDR3 plus reference TRBV19 and TRBJ2-1, the full variable domain is DGGITQSPKYLFRKEGQNVTLSCEQNLNHDAMYWYRQDPGQGLRLIYYSQIVNDFQKGDIAEGYSVSREKKESFPLTVTSAQKNPTAFYLCASSLGGRSYNEQFFGPGTRLTVL.

This clone was seen more than once but under ten times. V gene TRBV7-2 combines with J gene TRBJ2-1, with 7 bases that match TRBD2. The V and J ends lost 1 base and 8 bases, in that order; junction bases with no gene match: 8. CDR1 and CDR2 (germline): SGHTA, FQGNSA. This CDR3 contains 15 residues. This chain's CDR3 is CASSLEPAGFHEQFF. The DNA for the CDR3 is TGTGCCAGCAGCTTAGAACCAGCGGGATTTCATGAGCAGTTCTTC.

This chain links TRBV28 with TRBJ2-1, with D hard to call. Trimming cost V 4 bases and J 5 bases, with 12 bases left between them. The germline V gene encodes CDR1 MDHEN and CDR2 SYDVKM. The CDR3 sequence is 14 residues long. The CDR3 DNA reads as TGTGCCAGCAGTTCGAGCGCCTGGAACAATGAGCAGTTCTTC. It translates to CASSSSAWNNEQFF.

V usage is TRBV6-5 and J usage is TRBJ1-5, with D hard to call. V was trimmed by 4 bases and J by 5 bases, leaving 9 bases between them. Germline V CDR1 and CDR2: MNHEY, SVGAGI. This CDR3 has 13 amino acids. CDR3 bases: TGTGCCAGCAGTTCGTCGGGAGATCAGCCCCAGCATTTT. Amino acid sequence: CASSSSGDQPQHF.

V gene TRBV11-3 combines with J gene TRBJ1-1, with D perhaps TRBD1 (5 bases). The length of the CDR3 is 13 residues. The germline V gene encodes CDR1 SGHNT and CDR2 YENEEA. V was trimmed by 5 bases and J by 1 base, leaving 8 bases between them. CDR3 bases: TGTGCCAGCAGCCAAAGGGGGAACACTGAAGCTTTCTTT. Translated: CASSQRGNTEAFF.

This rearrangement joins TRBV9 to TRBJ2-1; 9 nucleotides match TRBD2. Germline values: CDR1 SGDLS, CDR2 YYNGEE. Trimming at V came to 0 bases and at J to 7 bases, leaving 5 bases not matched to a gene. The CDR3 loop spans 15 amino acids. CDR3 amino acids: CASSVDNSGRNEQFF. The CDR3, as DNA: TGTGCCAGCAGCGTAGACAACAGCGGGAGGAATGAGCAGTTCTTC.

The chain employs TRBV29-1 and TRBJ1-2; D possibly corresponds to TRBD1 (6 bases). Germline assignment: CDR1 SQVTM and CDR2 ANQGSEA. V was trimmed by 4 bases and J by 4 bases, leaving 16 bases between them. CDR3 size: 14 residues. Here the CDR3 reads CSVGRGQSPYGYTF. CDR3 DNA: TGCAGCGTTGGCCGAGGACAGAGCCCCTATGGCTACACCTTC.

The V gene is TRBV28, the J gene TRBJ2-1; D remains ambiguous. V shed 3 bases and J shed 0 bases, with 15 bases lying between them. The CDR3 is 17 amino acids. Germline V gives CDR1 MDHEN, CDR2 SYDVKM. CDR3 in DNA: TGTGCCAGCAGTTTCGAAGCGCGCCAGAGCTCCTACAATGAGCAGTTCTTC. Protein product: CASSFEARQSSYNEQFF.

This clone was seen only a few times. Germline and junction disagree at one end, which may indicate a read error. This chain joins TRBV20-1 and TRBJ2-7; 9 positions agree with TRBD1. CDR1 and CDR2 from the germline V gene are DFQATT and SNEGSKA (reference sequence). The CDR3 extends over 11 amino acids. The CDR3 loop is CSAREGDRERF. Here the CDR3 DNA reads TGCAGTGCTAGAGAAGGGGACAGGGAAAGATTC.